The rows below give T cell receptor beta chains drawn from one sample of a study of T-cell memory formation after mild COVID-19. TCRdb passed the 5' RACE reads through MiXCR, listing each CDR3 protein once. The sample lists 300,000 to 400,000 distinct CDR3 sequences, approximately 15% occurring once. Sequences were obtained from PBMCs or a T cell subset sorted from them (not recorded which). The receptors come from a man aged 18 to 30 who had mild COVID-19 (a few samples of this study predate the infection). Cell type and time point are not known. CDR3s include the opening cysteine and the closing phenylalanine or tryptophan. D genes are given only for firm matches. For some rows the clone size is stated as once, few or many, or as a class when expanded; others skip it.

TRBV7-6	-	-	TRBJ1-4	CASSLNPAGEKLFF	TGTGCCAGCAGCTTGAATCCCGCCGGTGAAAAACTGTTTTTT
TRBV24-1	TRBD1	few	TRBJ2-1	CATSDSAGGLYNEQFF	TGTGCCACCAGTGATAGTGCAGGGGGCCTCTACAATGAGCAGTTCTTC
TRBV4-1	-	few	TRBJ1-1	CASSLSTKLNTEAFF	TGCGCCAGCAGCCTTTCCACGAAGCTGAACACTGAAGCTTTCTTT
TRBV27	-	few	TRBJ1-5	CASSPGGATRRPQHF	TGTGCCAGCAGTCCCGGGGGTGCCACGAGGCGGCCCCAGCATTTT
TRBV6-5	TRBD2	-	TRBJ2-1	CASKGLAGQSSYNEQFF	TGTGCCAGTAAGGGACTAGCGGGCCAGAGCTCCTACAATGAGCAGTTCTTC
TRBV4-1	TRBD1	-	TRBJ1-1	CASSQDRGHTEAFF	TGCGCCAGCAGCCAAGATAGGGGGCACACTGAAGCTTTCTTT
TRBV7-6	TRBD2	-	TRBJ2-3	CASSLALAGGPGAQYF	TGTGCCAGCAGCTTAGCGCTAGCGGGGGGGCCGGGGGCGCAGTATTTT
TRBV2	-	few	TRBJ2-5	CASSAAIQETQYF	TGTGCCAGCAGTGCGGCTATCCAAGAGACCCAGTACTTC
TRBV7-3	-	-	TRBJ1-1	CASSLDRRNTEAFF	TGTGCCAGCAGCCTCGACAGGAGGAACACTGAAGCTTTCTTT
TRBV20-1	TRBD1	few	TRBJ1-5	CSARDPSGQGFSNQPQHF	TGCAGTGCTAGAGATCCCTCGGGACAGGGGTTTAGCAATCAGCCCCAGCATTTT
TRBV7-9	-	few	TRBJ2-3	CASSLLGPYTDTQYF	TGTGCCAGCAGCCTACTAGGACCCTACACAGATACGCAGTATTTT
TRBV27	-	-	TRBJ1-1	CASRTGESKAFF	TGTGCCAGCAGGACGGGGGAAAGTAAGGCTTTCTTT
TRBV9	TRBD1	few	TRBJ2-4	CASRTGVGFGQYF	TGTGCCAGCCGGACAGGGGTTGGGTTCGGTCAGTACTTC
TRBV7-6	TRBD1	-	TRBJ1-5	CASSQMTGVNQPQHF	TGTGCCAGCAGCCAAATGACAGGGGTAAACCAGCCCCAGCATTTT
TRBV6-2/TRBV6-3	TRBD1	few	TRBJ1-1	CASRTWTGKTEAFF	TGTGCCAGCAGGACATGGACAGGGAAGACTGAAGCTTTCTTT
TRBV21-1	-	many	TRBJ1-1	CASSKQLGGNNVTEAFF	TGTGCCAGCAGCAAACAGTTGGGAGGGAACAATGTCACTGAAGCTTTCTTT
TRBV27	-	-	TRBJ1-1	CASSSLIVSEAFF	TGTGCCAGCAGTTCTCTCATAGTTTCTGAAGCTTTCTTT
TRBV7-6	-	few	TRBJ2-5	CASSLHGEETQYF	TGTGCCAGCAGCTTACACGGTGAAGAGACCCAGTACTTC
TRBV7-2	TRBD2	-	TRBJ2-1	CASSSKRGLAFNEQFF	TGTGCCAGCAGCTCGAAAAGGGGACTAGCTTTCAATGAGCAGTTCTTC
TRBV20-1	TRBD1	many	TRBJ2-3	CSASEPDRGADTQYF	TGCAGTGCTAGCGAACCCGACAGGGGCGCAGATACGCAGTATTTT
TRBV11-2	TRBD1	-	TRBJ1-1	CASSSLDRADTEAFF	TGTGCCAGCAGCTCCTTGGACAGGGCGGACACTGAAGCTTTCTTT
TRBV2	-	few	TRBJ1-2	CASSVSANYGYTF	TGTGCCAGCAGTGTTTCGGCTAACTATGGCTACACCTTC
TRBV5-1	TRBD2	-	TRBJ2-2	CASSLRTSGGANTGELFF	TGCGCCAGCAGCCTGCGGACTAGCGGGGGAGCCAACACCGGGGAGCTGTTTTTT
TRBV6-6	TRBD1	-	TRBJ1-1	CASSYRGQAGPEAFF	TGTGCCAGCAGTTACCGAGGACAGGCGGGTCCTGAAGCTTTCTTT
TRBV7-8	TRBD2	few	TRBJ2-1	CASSLLAGPYEQFF	TGTGCCAGCAGCTTACTAGCGGGCCCGTATGAGCAGTTCTTC
TRBV7-2	-	few	TRBJ2-7	CASTLGRSSYEQYF	TGTGCCAGCACACTCGGGCGGAGCTCCTACGAGCAGTACTTC
TRBV27	-	-	TRBJ2-5	CASASRVSGQETQYF	TGTGCCAGCGCCTCGAGGGTCTCAGGGCAAGAGACCCAGTACTTC
TRBV12-5	TRBD1	many	TRBJ2-1	CASGDPRDRFNEQFF	TGTGCTAGTGGTGACCCCCGGGACAGATTCAATGAGCAGTTCTTC
TRBV12-3/TRBV12-4	-	-	TRBJ2-6	CASTLGANVLTF	TGTGCCAGCACCCTGGGGGCCAACGTCCTGACTTTC
TRBV7-9	-	-	TRBJ1-5	CASSDDTASNQPQHF	TGTGCCAGCAGCGACGACACGGCTAGCAATCAGCCCCAGCATTTT
TRBV2	-	-	TRBJ2-7	CANQMGQDYEQYF	TGTGCCAACCAAATGGGGCAGGACTACGAGCAGTACTTC
TRBV29-1	TRBD1	-	TRBJ1-3	CSAGTGHPMGNTIYF	TGCAGCGCCGGGACAGGGCATCCTATGGGAAACACCATATATTTT
TRBV7-6	TRBD1	-	TRBJ2-5	CASSSRTGGPGQETQYF	TGTGCCAGCAGCTCCAGGACAGGGGGCCCCGGGCAAGAGACCCAGTACTTC
TRBV11-2	TRBD2	many	TRBJ2-3	CASTGLARRDTQYF	TGTGCCAGCACCGGACTAGCCCGGAGGGATACGCAGTATTTT
TRBV6-2/TRBV6-3	-	few	TRBJ1-2	CASTGISDYGYTF	TGTGCCAGCACAGGCATCTCGGACTATGGCTACACCTTC
TRBV7-2	-	many	TRBJ2-3	CASSFSTRTDTQYF	TGTGCCAGCAGCTTTTCGACCCGCACAGATACGCAGTATTTT
TRBV3-1	-	few	TRBJ2-5	CASSQVSRTYQETQYF	TGTGCCAGCAGCCAAGTTTCCCGAACGTACCAAGAGACCCAGTACTTC
TRBV7-9	TRBD2	few	TRBJ2-5	CASSLREIQETQYF	TGTGCCAGCAGCCTGCGGGAGATCCAAGAGACCCAGTACTTC
TRBV5-6	TRBD2	few	TRBJ2-1	CASSLLLLAGYNEQFF	TGTGCCAGCAGCCTCCTTCTCCTAGCGGGGTACAATGAGCAGTTCTTC
TRBV7-6	-	few	TRBJ2-1	CARSLGDGYNEQFF	TGTGCCCGCAGCTTAGGGGACGGATACAATGAGCAGTTCTTC
TRBV5-6	-	few	TRBJ2-7	CASSSGGGYEQYF	TGTGCCAGCAGCTCGGGTGGGGGGTACGAGCAGTACTTC
TRBV18	TRBD1	-	TRBJ2-1	CASSPPGGSEQFF	TGTGCCAGCTCACCCCCAGGGGGCAGTGAGCAGTTCTTC
TRBV28	-	few	TRBJ1-1	CASSLRTDLTEAFF	TGTGCCAGCAGTTTACGCACGGACCTCACTGAAGCTTTCTTT
TRBV3-1	-	few	TRBJ2-5	CASSQALATQYF	TGTGCCAGCAGCCAAGCACTAGCAACCCAGTACTTC
TRBV27	-	-	TRBJ1-5	CASSLMLNQPQHF	TGTGCCAGCAGTTTAATGCTCAATCAGCCCCAGCATTTT
TRBV12-3/TRBV12-4	-	-	TRBJ1-1	CASSLRGPWTEAFF	TGTGCCAGCAGTTTAAGGGGCCCTTGGACTGAAGCTTTCTTT
TRBV4-1	TRBD2	few	TRBJ2-3	CASSPLSGEVDTQYF	TGCGCCAGCAGCCCACTAAGCGGGGAGGTAGATACGCAGTATTTT
TRBV27	-	few	TRBJ1-1	CASIPGGAFF	TGTGCCAGCATCCCGGGGGGGGCTTTCTTT
TRBV3-1	-	-	TRBJ1-2	CASSPFGAVGGYTF	TGTGCCAGCAGCCCCTTTGGGGCGGTCGGCGGCTACACCTTC
TRBV7-9	-	-	TRBJ1-2	CASSGRLGGVDGYTF	TGTGCCAGCAGCGGACGGCTGGGGGGCGTAGATGGCTACACCTTC
TRBV9	-	few	TRBJ2-5	CASSLYDRQETQYF	TGTGCCAGCAGCCTATATGACAGGCAAGAGACCCAGTACTTC
TRBV7-9	-	-	TRBJ2-1	CASSLNRVGYNEQFF	TGTGCCAGCAGCTTAAACAGGGTCGGGTACAATGAGCAGTTCTTC
TRBV25-1	-	-	TRBJ1-2	CASSARGIYGYTF	TGTGCCAGCAGTGCCCGGGGCATCTATGGCTACACCTTC
TRBV9	TRBD2	few	TRBJ2-3	CASSVRVGGGTDTQYF	TGTGCCAGCAGCGTGCGTGTCGGGGGGGGCACAGATACGCAGTATTTT
TRBV6-5	-	few	TRBJ1-1	CASSPGHHEAFF	TGTGCCAGCAGTCCGGGACACCATGAAGCTTTCTTT